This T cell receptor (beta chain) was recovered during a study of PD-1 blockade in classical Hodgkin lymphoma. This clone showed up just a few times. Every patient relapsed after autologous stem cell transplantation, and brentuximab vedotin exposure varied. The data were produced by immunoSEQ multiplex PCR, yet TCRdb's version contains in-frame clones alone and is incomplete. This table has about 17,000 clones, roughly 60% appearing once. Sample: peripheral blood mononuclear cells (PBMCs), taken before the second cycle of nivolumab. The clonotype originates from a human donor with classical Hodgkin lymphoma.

In nucleotides, the CDR3 is TGTGCCAGCAGCGGACGACTAGCGAGCCCTAGCACAGATACGCAGTATTTT. This translates into CASSGRLASPSTDTQYF. This chain uses TRBV9 with TRBJ2-3; 8 nucleotides line up with TRBD2. The CDR3 consists of 17 residues. CDR1 is SGDLS and CDR2 is YYNGEE in the germline V gene. Germline trimming cut 3 bases from V and 0 bases from J; bases unmatched to any gene: 9.